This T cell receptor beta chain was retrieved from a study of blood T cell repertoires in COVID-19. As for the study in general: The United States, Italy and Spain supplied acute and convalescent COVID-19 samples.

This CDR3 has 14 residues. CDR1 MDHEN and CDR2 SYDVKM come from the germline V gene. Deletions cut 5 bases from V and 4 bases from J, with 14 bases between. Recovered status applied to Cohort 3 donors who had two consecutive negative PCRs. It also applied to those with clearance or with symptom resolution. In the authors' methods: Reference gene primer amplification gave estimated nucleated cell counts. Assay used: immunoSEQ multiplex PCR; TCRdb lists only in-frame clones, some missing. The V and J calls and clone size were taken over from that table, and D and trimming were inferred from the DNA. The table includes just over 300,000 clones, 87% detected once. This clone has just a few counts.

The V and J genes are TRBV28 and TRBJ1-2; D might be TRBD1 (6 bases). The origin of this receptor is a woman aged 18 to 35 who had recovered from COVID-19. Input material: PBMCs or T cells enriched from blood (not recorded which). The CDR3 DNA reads TGTGCCAGCAGTGCCCAGGACAGCTCCTATGGCTACACCTTC. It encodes CASSAQDSSYGYTF.